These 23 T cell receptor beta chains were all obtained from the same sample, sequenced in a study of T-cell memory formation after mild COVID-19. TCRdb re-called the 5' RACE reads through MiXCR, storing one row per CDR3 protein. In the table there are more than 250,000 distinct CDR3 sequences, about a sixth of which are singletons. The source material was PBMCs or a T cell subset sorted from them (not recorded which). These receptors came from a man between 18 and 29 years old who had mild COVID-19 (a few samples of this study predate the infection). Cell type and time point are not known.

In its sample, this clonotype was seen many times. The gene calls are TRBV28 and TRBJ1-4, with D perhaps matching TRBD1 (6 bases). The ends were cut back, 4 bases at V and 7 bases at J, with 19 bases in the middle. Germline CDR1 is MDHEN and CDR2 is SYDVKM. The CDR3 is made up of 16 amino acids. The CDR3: CASSSPRRGGPEKLFF. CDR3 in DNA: TGTGCCAGCAGTTCCCCCCGGAGGGGGGGCCCTGAAAAACTGTTTTTT.

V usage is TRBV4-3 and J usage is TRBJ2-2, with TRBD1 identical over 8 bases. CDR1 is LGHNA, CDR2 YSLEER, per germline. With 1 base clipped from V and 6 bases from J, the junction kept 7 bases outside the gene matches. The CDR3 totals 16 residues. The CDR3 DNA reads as TGCGCCAGCAGCCAAGCAGGGGGCAGGGGAGCCGGGGAGCTGTTTTTT. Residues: CASSQAGGRGAGELFF.

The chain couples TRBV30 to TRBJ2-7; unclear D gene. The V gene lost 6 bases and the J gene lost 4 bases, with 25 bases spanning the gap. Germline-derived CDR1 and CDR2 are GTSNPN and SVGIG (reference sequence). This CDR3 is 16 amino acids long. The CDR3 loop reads CACLSRRGPLRYEQYF. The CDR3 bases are TGTGCCTGCTTGTCCCGACGTGGGCCGTTGAGATACGAGCAGTACTTC.

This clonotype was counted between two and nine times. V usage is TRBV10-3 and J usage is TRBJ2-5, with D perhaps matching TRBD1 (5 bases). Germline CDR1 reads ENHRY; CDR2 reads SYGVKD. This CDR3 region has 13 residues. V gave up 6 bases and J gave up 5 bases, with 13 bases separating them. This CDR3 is CAIRGALEETQYF. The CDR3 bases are TGTGCCATCAGAGGGGCGTTAGAGGAGACCCAGTACTTC.

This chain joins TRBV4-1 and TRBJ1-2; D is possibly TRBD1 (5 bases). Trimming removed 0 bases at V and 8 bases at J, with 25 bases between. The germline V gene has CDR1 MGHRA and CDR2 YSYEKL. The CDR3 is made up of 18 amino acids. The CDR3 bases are TGCGCCAGCAGCCAAGATCTCACGTTGCGGACATTAACGGGGGGCTACACCTTC. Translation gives CASSQDLTLRTLTGGYTF.

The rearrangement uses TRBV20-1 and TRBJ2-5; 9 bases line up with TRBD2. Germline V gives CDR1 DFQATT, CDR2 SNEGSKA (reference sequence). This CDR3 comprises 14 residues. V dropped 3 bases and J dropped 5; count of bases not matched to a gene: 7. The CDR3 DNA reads TGCAGTGCTAGTCGCGGGGGGGCCAGGGAGACCCAGTACTTC. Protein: CSASRGGARETQYF.

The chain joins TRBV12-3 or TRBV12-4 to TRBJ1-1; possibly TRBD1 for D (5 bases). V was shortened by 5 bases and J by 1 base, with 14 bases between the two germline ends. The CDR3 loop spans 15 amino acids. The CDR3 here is CASSPGGSGNTEAFF. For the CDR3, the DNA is TGTGCCAGCAGTCCGGGGGGATCTGGGAACACTGAAGCTTTCTTT.

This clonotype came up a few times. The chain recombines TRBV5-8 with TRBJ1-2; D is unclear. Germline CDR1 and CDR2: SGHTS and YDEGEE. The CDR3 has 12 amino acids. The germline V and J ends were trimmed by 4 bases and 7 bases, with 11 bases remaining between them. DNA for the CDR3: TGTGCCAGCAGCCCCTTGTCGGGTGGCTACACCTTC. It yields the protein CASSPLSGGYTF.

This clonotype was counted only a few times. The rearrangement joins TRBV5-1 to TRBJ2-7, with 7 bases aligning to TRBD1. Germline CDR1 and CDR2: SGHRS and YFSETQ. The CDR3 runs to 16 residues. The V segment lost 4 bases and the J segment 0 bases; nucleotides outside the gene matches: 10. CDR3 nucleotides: TGCGCCAGCAGCGCGTATGCGGACAGGAGCTCCTACGAGCAGTACTTC. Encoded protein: CASSAYADRSSYEQYF.

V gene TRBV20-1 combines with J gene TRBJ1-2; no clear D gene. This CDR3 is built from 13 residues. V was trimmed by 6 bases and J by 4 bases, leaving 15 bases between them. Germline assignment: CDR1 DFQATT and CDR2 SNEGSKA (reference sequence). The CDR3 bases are TGCAGTGCCCCCCCCCAGGCCCGCTATGGCTACACCTTC. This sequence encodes CSAPPQARYGYTF.

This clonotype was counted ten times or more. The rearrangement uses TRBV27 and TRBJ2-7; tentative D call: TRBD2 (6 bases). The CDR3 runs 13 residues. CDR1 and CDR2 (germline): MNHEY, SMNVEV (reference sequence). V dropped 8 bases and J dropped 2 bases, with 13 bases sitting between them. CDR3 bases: TGTGCCAGCGGGTTGGGACTCCCCTACGAGCAGTACTTC. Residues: CASGLGLPYEQYF.

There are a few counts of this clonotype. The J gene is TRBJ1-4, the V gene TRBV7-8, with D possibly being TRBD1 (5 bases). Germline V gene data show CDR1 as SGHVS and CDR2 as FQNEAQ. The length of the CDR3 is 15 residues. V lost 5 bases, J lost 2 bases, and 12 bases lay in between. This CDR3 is CASSRGRGTNEKLFF. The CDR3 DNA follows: TGTGCCAGCAGCCGTGGACGGGGGACTAATGAAAAACTGTTTTTT.

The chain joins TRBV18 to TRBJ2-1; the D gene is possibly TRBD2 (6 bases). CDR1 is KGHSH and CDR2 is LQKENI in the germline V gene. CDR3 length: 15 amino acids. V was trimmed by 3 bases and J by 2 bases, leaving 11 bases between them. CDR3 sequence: CASSPGLYTYNEQFF. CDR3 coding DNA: TGTGCCAGCTCACCGGGACTCTATACCTACAATGAGCAGTTCTTC. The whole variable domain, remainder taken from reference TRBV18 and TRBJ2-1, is NAGVMQNPRHLVRRRGQEARLRCSPMKGHSHVYWYRQLPEEGLKFMVYLQKENIIDESGMPKERFSAEFPKEGPSILRIQQVVRGDSAAYFCASSPGLYTYNEQFFGPGTRLTVL.

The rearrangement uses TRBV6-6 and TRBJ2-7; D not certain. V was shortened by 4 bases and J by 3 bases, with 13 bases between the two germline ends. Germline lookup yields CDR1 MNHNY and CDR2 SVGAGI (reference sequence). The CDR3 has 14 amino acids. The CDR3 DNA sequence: TGTGCCAGCAGTTCCGAGAGCGTATACTACGAGCAGTACTTC. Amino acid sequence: CASSSESVYYEQYF.

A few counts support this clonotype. CDR3 DNA sequence: TGTGCCAGCACCCAGACCGGGACTCCGCGTTCCTACGAGCAGTACGTC. Translating it yields CASTQTGTPRSYEQYV. The chain joins TRBV12-3 or TRBV12-4 to TRBJ2-7; possible D gene TRBD2, 6 bases. There are 16 residues in the CDR3. V was pared by 7 bases and J by 1 base, with 20 bases between.

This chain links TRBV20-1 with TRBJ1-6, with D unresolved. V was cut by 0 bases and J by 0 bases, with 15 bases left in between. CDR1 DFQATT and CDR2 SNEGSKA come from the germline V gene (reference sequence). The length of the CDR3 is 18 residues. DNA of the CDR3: TGCAGTGCTAGAGATTTAGGCAGCCTAAGCTCCTATAATTCACCCCTCCACTTT. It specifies CSARDLGSLSSYNSPLHF.

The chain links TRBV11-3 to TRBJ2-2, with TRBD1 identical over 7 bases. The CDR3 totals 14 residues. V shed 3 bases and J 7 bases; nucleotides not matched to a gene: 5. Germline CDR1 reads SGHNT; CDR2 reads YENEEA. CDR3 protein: CASSFTGDGGELFF. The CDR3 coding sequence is TGTGCCAGCAGCTTCACAGGGGACGGCGGGGAGCTGTTTTTT.

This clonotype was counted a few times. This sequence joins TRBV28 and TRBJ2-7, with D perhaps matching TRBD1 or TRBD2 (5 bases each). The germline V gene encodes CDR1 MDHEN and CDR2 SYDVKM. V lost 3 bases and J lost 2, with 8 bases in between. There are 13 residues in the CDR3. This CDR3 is CASSLGDPYEQYV. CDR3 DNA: TGTGCCAGCAGTTTGGGGGACCCCTACGAGCAGTACGTC.

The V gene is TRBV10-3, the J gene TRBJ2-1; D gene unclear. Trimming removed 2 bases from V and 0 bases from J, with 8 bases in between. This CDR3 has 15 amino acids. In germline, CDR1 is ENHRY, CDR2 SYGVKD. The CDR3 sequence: CAISEDASSYNEQFF. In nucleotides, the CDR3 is TGTGCCATCAGTGAGGACGCAAGCTCCTACAATGAGCAGTTCTTC.

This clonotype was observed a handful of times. DNA of the CDR3: TGTGCCAGCAGTTACCGATCAGGAGGTGAAGCTTTCTTT. Its translation: CASSYRSGGEAFF. V usage is TRBV6-5 and J usage is TRBJ1-1; D uncertain. The CDR3 totals 13 residues. CDR1 is MNHEY and CDR2 is SVGAGI in the germline V gene. V lost 2 bases and J 7 bases, leaving 11 bases between the germline ends.

The CDR3 loop is CASSQAPGLRPGELFF. CDR3 in DNA: TGCGCCAGCAGCCAGGCCCCGGGACTCCGTCCCGGGGAGCTGTTTTTT. The chain uses TRBV4-3 and TRBJ2-2, with D tentatively TRBD2 (6 bases). The CDR3 extends over 16 amino acids. The V end lost 3 bases, the J end lost 6 bases, and 17 bases lay between the germline ends. Germline V CDR1 and CDR2: LGHNA, YSLEER.

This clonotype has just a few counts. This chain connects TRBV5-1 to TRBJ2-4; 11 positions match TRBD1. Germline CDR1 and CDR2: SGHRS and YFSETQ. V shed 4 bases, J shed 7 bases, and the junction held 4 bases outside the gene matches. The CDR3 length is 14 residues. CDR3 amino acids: CASSIGTGGNIQYF. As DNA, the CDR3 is TGCGCCAGCAGCATAGGGACAGGGGGGAACATTCAGTACTTC.

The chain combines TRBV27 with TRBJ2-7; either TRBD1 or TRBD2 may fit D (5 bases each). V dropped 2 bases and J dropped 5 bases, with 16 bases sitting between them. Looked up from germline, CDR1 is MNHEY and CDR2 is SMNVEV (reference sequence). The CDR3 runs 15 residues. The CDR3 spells CASSLGWGMFDEQYF. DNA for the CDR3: TGTGCCAGCAGTTTAGGTTGGGGGATGTTCGACGAGCAGTACTTC.